Here is one T cell receptor (beta chain) with its context. Trimming took off 7 bases at V and 4 bases at J, with 10 bases between the two ends. The CDR3 is made up of 13 amino acids. Germline assignment: CDR1 MDHEN and CDR2 SYDVKM. Per the authors' pipeline: Nucleated cell number was recorded as an estimate derived from reference gene primer amplification. The repertoire was sequenced with immunoSEQ multiplex PCR; TCRdb's copy has only in-frame clones and lacks some. The V and J calls and the clone size are those of that table, but D and trimming were determined from the DNA. This table has tens of thousands of clones, around 80% appearing once. This specimen comes from a study of blood T cell repertoires in COVID-19.

The TCR was taken from a human donor in a cohort sampled during active COVID-19. Input material: peripheral blood. The chain carries TRBV28 and TRBJ2-2; D unclear. The DNA for the CDR3 is TGTGCCAGCACCCTGCCGGTCACCGGGGAGCTGTTTTTT. As protein: CASTLPVTGELFF.